This T cell receptor beta chain originates from a study of blood T cell repertoires in COVID-19. In the original workflow: By means of reference gene primer amplification, nucleated cell counts were estimated. Data came from immunoSEQ multiplex PCR; TCRdb stores just in-frame clones and leaves some out. Clone size and V and J calls were adopted from that table, with D and trimming inferred from the DNA. Of around 300,000 clones detected, nearly 90% appear once; the ten largest clones hold 9% to 9.5%. Trimming pared 1 base from V and 8 bases from J, leaving 8 bases between. The CDR3 sequence is 11 residues long. Germline CDR1 and CDR2: DFQATT and SNEGSKA (reference sequence).

This TCR came from a man aged 18 to 30 with active or convalescent COVID-19. V usage is TRBV20-1 and J usage is TRBJ1-2; D uncertain. The specimen was peripheral blood. The DNA for the CDR3 is TGCAGTGCTAGAGTTTCCAGAGGCTACACCTTC. As protein: CSARVSRGYTF.